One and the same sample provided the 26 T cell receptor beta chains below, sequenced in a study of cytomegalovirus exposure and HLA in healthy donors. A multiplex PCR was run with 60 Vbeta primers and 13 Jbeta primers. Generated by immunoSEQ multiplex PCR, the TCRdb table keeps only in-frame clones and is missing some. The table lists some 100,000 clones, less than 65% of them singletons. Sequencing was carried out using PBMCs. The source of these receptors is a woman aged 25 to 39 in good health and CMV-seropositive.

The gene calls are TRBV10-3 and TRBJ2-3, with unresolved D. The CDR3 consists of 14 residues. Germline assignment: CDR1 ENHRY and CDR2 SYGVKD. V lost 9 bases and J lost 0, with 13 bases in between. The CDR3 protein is CAIKSQSSTDTQYF. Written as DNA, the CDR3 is TGTGCCATAAAGTCACAATCTAGCACAGATACGCAGTATTTT.

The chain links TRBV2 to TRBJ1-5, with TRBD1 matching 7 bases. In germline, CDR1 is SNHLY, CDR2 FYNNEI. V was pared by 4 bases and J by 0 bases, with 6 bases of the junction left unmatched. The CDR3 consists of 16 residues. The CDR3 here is CASSGTGSYSNQPQHF. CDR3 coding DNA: TGTGCCAGCAGTGGGACAGGATCCTATAGCAATCAGCCCCAGCATTTT.

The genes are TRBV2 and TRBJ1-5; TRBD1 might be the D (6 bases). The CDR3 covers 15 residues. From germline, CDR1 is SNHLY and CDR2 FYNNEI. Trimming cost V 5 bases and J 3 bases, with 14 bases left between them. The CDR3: CASSQGSSANQPQHF. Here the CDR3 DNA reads TGTGCCAGCAGTCAGGGGAGTTCGGCCAATCAGCCCCAGCATTTT.

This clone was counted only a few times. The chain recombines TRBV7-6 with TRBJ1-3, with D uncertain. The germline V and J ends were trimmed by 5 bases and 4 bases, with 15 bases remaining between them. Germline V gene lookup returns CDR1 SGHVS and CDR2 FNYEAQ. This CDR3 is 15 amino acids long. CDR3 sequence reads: CASSKSGMVGNTIYF. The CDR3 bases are TGTGCCAGCAGCAAATCGGGAATGGTGGGAAACACCATATATTTT.

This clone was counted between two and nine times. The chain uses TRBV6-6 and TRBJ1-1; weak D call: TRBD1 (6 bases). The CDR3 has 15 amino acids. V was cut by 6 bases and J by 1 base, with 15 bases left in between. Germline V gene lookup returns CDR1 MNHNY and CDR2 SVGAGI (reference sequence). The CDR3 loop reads CASRNWDTQNTEAFF. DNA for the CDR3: TGTGCCAGCAGAAACTGGGACACCCAGAACACTGAAGCTTTCTTT.

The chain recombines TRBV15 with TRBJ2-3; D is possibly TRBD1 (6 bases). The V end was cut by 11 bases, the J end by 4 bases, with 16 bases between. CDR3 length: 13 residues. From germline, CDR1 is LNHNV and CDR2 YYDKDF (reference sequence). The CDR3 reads CAQPQGTADTQYF. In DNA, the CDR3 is TGTGCCCAACCTCAGGGGACGGCAGATACGCAGTATTTT.

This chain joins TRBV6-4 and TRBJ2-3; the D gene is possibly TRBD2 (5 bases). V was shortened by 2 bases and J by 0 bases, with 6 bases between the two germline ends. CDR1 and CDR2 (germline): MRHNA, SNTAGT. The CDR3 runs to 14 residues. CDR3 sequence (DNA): TGTGCCAGCAGTGACGCGGGTAGCACAGATACGCAGTATTTT. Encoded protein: CASSDAGSTDTQYF.

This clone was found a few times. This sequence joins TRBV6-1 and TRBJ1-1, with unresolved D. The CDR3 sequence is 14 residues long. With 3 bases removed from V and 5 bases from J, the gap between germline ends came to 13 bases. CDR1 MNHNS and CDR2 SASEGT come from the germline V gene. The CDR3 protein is CASSEVFGGTEAFF. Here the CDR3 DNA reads TGTGCCAGCAGTGAGGTTTTCGGAGGGACTGAAGCTTTCTTT.

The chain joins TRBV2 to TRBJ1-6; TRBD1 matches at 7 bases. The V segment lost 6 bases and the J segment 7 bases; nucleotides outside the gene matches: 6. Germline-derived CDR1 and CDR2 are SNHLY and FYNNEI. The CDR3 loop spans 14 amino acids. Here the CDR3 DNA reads TGTGCCAGCAGACCGACAGGGATAAATTCACCCCTCCACTTT. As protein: CASRPTGINSPLHF. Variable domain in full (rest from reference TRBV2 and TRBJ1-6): EPEVTQTPSHQVTQMGQEVILRCVPISNHLYFYWYRQILGQKVEFLVSFYNNEISEKSEIFDDQFSVERPDGSNFTLKIRSTKLEDSAMYFCASRPTGINSPLHFGNGTRLTVT.

The CDR3: CASSNGQGWNDEQYF. CDR3 bases: TGTGCCAGCAGTAACGGACAGGGGTGGAATGACGAGCAGTACTTC. The V gene is TRBV9, the J gene TRBJ2-7, with 9 bases matching TRBD1. CDR1 and CDR2 from the germline V gene are SGDLS and YYNGEE. The CDR3 has 15 residues. After removal of 5 bases from V and 5 bases from J, the junction contained 11 bases not matched to a gene.

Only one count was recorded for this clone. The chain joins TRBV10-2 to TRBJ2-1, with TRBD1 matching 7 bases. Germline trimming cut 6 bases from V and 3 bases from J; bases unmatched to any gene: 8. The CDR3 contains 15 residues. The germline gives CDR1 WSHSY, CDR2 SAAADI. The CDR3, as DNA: TGCGCCAGCAGCGATCCTCGACAGGGCTACAATGAGCAGTTCTTC. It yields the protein CASSDPRQGYNEQFF.

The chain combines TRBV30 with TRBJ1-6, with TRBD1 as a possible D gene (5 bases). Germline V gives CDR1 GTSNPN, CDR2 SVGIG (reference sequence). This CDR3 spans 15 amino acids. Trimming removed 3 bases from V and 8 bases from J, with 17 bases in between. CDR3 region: CAWSVPGLRDSPLHF. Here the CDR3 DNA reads TGTGCCTGGAGCGTACCCGGGCTCAGGGATTCACCCCTCCACTTT.

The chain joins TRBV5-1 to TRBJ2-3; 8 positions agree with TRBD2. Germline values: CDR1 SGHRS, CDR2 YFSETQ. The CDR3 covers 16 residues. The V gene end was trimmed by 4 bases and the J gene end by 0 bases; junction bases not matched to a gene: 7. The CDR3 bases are TGCGCCAGCAGCACCTTAGCGGGGTCTAGCACAGATACGCAGTATTTT. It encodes CASSTLAGSSTDTQYF.

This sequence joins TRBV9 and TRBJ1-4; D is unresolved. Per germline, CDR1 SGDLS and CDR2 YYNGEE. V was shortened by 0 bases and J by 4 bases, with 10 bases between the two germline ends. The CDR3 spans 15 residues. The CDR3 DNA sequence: TGTGCCAGCAGCGTAGGTCCAGAATATAATGAAAAACTGTTTTTT. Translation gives CASSVGPEYNEKLFF.

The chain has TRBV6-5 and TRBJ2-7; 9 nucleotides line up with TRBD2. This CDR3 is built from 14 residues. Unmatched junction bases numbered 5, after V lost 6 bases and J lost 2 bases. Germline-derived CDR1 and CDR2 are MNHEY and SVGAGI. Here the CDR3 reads CASSSGGNAYEQYF. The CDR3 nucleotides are TGTGCCAGCAGCAGCGGGGGGAACGCCTACGAGCAGTACTTC.

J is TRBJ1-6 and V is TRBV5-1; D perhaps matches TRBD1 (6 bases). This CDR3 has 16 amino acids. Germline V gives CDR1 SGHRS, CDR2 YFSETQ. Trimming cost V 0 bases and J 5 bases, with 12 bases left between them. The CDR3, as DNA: TGCGCCAGCAGCTTGGTGGCAGGGGTTAATAATTCACCCCTCCACTTT. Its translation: CASSLVAGVNNSPLHF.

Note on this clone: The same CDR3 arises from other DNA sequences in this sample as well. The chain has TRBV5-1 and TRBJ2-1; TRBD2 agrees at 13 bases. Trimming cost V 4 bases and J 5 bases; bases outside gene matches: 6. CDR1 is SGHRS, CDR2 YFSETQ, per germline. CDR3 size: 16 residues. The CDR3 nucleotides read TGCGCCAGCAGCCCTCGGACTAGCGGGGGACACAATGAGCAGTTCTTC. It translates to CASSPRTSGGHNEQFF.

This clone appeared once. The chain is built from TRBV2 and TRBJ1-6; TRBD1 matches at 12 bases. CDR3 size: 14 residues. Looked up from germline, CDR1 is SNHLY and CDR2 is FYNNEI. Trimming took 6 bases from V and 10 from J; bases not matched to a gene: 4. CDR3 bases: TGTGCCAGCAGAGTAGGGACAGGGGGCTCACCCCTCCACTTT. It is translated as CASRVGTGGSPLHF.

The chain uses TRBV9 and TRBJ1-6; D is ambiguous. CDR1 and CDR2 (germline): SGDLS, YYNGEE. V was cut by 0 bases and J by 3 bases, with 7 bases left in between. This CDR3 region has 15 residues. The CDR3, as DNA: TGTGCCAGCAGCGTAGCACAGAGCTATAATTCACCCCTCCACTTT. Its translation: CASSVAQSYNSPLHF.

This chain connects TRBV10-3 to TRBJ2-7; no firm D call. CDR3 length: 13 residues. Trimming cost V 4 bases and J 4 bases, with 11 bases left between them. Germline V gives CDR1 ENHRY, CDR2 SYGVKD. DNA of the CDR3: TGTGCCATCAGTGGGCTAGTGCCGTACGAGCAGTACTTC. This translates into CAISGLVPYEQYF.

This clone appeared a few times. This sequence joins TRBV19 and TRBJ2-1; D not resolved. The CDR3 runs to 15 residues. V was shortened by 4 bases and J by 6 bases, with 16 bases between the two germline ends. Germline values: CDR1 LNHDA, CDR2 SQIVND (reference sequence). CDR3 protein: CASSNMALVPNEQFF. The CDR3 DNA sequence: TGTGCCAGTAGTAACATGGCCCTAGTCCCCAATGAGCAGTTCTTC. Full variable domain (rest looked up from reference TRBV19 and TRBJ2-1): DGGITQSPKYLFRKEGQNVTLSCEQNLNHDAMYWYRQDPGQGLRLIYYSQIVNDFQKGDIAEGYSVSREKKESFPLTVTSAQKNPTAFYLCASSNMALVPNEQFFGPGTRLTVL.

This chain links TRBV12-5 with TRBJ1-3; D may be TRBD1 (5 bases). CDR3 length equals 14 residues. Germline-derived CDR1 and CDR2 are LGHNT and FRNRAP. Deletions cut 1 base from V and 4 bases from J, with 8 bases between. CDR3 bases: TGTGCTAGTGGTTTGGGGGGGGTAGGAAACACCATATATTTT. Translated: CASGLGGVGNTIYF. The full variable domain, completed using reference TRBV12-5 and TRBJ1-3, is DARVTQTPRHKVTEMGQEVTMRCQPILGHNTVFWYRQTMMQGLELLAYFRNRAPLDDSGMPKDRFSAEMPDATLATLKIQPSEPRDSAVYFCASGLGGVGNTIYFGEGSWLTVV.

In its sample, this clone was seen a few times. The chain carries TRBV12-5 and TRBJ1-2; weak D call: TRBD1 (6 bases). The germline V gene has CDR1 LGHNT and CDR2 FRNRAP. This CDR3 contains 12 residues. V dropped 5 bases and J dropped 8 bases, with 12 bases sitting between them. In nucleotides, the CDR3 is TGTGCTAGTGGTCTAGGACAGATCGGCTACACCTTC. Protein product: CASGLGQIGYTF.

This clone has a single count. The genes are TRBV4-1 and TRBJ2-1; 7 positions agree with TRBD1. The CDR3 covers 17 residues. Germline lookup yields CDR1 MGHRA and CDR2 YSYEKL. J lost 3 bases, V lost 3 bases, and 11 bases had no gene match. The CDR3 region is CASSHWVGGGYYNEQFF. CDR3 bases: TGCGCCAGCAGCCATTGGGTAGGGGGCGGTTACTACAATGAGCAGTTCTTC.

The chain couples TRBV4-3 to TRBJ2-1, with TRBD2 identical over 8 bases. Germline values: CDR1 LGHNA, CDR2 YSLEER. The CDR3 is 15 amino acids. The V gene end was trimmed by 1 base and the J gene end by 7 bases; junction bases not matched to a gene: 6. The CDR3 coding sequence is TGCGCCAGCAGCCAAGTAGGAGCGGGAGAGAATGAGCAGTTCTTC. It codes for CASSQVGAGENEQFF.

In DNA form, the CDR3 reads TGCAGCGTTGCAAAGACAGGGTACACCGGGGAGCTGTTTTTT. This encodes CSVAKTGYTGELFF. The chain carries TRBV29-1 and TRBJ2-2; 7 nucleotides align to TRBD1. With 4 bases clipped from V and 3 bases from J, the junction kept 5 bases outside the gene matches. The CDR3 extends over 14 amino acids. Germline V gene data show CDR1 as SQVTM and CDR2 as ANQGSEA.